Shown below are 17 T cell receptor beta chains from a single sample sequenced in a study of T cell responses to AZD1222 COVID-19 vaccine. Clones were sequenced by immunoSEQ multiplex PCR, and TCRdb holds only the in-frame ones, with some missing. The sample comprises 130,000 to 150,000 clones, roughly 89% of which are singletons, and around 1.7% rests with the top ten. Sequences were derived from peripheral blood, sampled 28 days after the second AZD1222 dose. These receptors all stem from an adult who received the AZD1222 COVID-19 vaccine.

CDR3 sequence: CASSELIIVREYF. The CDR3, as DNA: TGTGCCAGCAGTGAACTAATTATCGTCCGGGAGTACTTC. V and J are TRBV2 and TRBJ2-7; D not certain. CDR1 is SNHLY, CDR2 FYNNEI, per germline. The CDR3 runs 13 residues. Trimming removed 2 bases at V and 11 bases at J, with 16 bases between.

The rearrangement links TRBV10-3 to TRBJ1-2, with D hard to call. The V end was cut by 7 bases, the J end by 6 bases, with 6 bases between. There are 10 residues in the CDR3. Germline V gene lookup returns CDR1 ENHRY and CDR2 SYGVKD. CDR3 nucleotides: TGTGCCATCATGGGAGATGGCTACACCTTC. It encodes CAIMGDGYTF.

The J gene is TRBJ2-2, the V gene TRBV25-1; 9 positions match TRBD1. The CDR3 has 17 residues. From germline, CDR1 is MGHDK and CDR2 SYGVNS. Trimming at V came to 4 bases and at J to 2 bases, leaving 8 bases not matched to a gene. The chain's CDR3 is CASSGTGAIANTGELFF. In DNA form, the CDR3 reads TGTGCCAGCAGTGGGACAGGGGCCATTGCCAACACCGGGGAGCTGTTTTTT.

This clone was counted once. The rearrangement links TRBV4-3 to TRBJ1-3; a possible D gene is TRBD1 (5 bases). Germline V gene sequence: CDR1 LGHNA, CDR2 YSLEER. There are 17 residues in the CDR3. Trimming took off 1 base at V and 7 bases at J, with 20 bases between the two ends. CDR3: CASSQGDSLHAENTIYF. In nucleotides, the CDR3 is TGCGCCAGCAGCCAAGGTGACAGTCTCCATGCCGAGAACACCATATATTTT.

This chain joins TRBV7-3 and TRBJ2-3; 10 nucleotides match TRBD2. CDR3 length: 16 residues. In germline, CDR1 is SGHTA, CDR2 FQGTGA. The trim removed 1 base at V and 1 base at J, leaving 2 bases unmatched. CDR3 bases: TGTGCCAGCAGCTTAAGGCTAGCGGGAGGCACAGATACGCAGTATTTT. Its protein product is CASSLRLAGGTDTQYF.

The chain uses TRBV6-5 and TRBJ1-2; TRBD1 is a possible D gene (6 bases). V lost 3 bases to trimming and J lost 7 bases, with 12 bases between them. CDR3 length equals 13 residues. CDR1 is MNHEY and CDR2 is SVGAGI in the germline V gene. The CDR3 loop reads CASSYIQGSGYTF. The CDR3 DNA reads TGTGCCAGCAGTTATATACAGGGCTCTGGCTACACCTTC.

The rearrangement links TRBV28 to TRBJ1-2; D not certain. V was shortened by 8 bases and J by 4 bases, with 11 bases between the two germline ends. Germline CDR1 reads MDHEN; CDR2 reads SYDVKM. The CDR3 contains 12 residues. The CDR3 region has the DNA TGTGCCAGCGGGAGTGCACCCTATGGCTACACCTTC. It codes for CASGSAPYGYTF.

This chain connects TRBV7-9 to TRBJ1-3; D unresolved. The ends were cut back, 3 bases at V and 0 bases at J, with 6 bases in the middle. The CDR3 runs 14 residues. Germline V gives CDR1 SEHNR, CDR2 FQNEAQ (reference sequence). CDR3 region: CASSFRNSGNTIYF. CDR3 bases: TGTGCCAGCAGCTTTCGGAACTCTGGAAACACCATATATTTT.

The chain joins TRBV11-2 to TRBJ2-1; D might be TRBD2 (6 bases). The CDR3 contains 14 residues. Germline V gives CDR1 SGHAT, CDR2 FQNNGV. V gave up 7 bases and J gave up 7 bases, with 17 bases separating them. This CDR3 is CASNFGTGENEQFF. DNA of the CDR3: TGTGCCAGCAACTTCGGGACGGGAGAAAATGAGCAGTTCTTC.

V usage is TRBV11-2 and J usage is TRBJ2-3, with 7 positions matching TRBD2. Germline trimming cut 7 bases from V and 4 bases from J; bases unmatched to any gene: 14. Germline lookup yields CDR1 SGHAT and CDR2 FQNNGV. This CDR3 is built from 16 residues. CDR3 amino acids: CASKPEGAGAADTQYF. CDR3 DNA sequence: TGTGCCAGCAAGCCCGAAGGGGCGGGAGCGGCAGATACGCAGTATTTT.

The chain uses TRBV9 and TRBJ2-7; possible D gene TRBD2, 6 bases. Trimming removed 2 bases from V and 0 bases from J, with 15 bases in between. Germline CDR1 and CDR2: SGDLS and YYNGEE. This CDR3 has 16 residues. This CDR3 is CASSVHRDSSSYEQYF. The CDR3 coding sequence is TGTGCCAGCAGCGTTCACCGGGACTCGAGCTCCTACGAGCAGTACTTC.

V and J are TRBV27 and TRBJ1-1, with 7 bases identical to TRBD1. The V segment lost 6 bases and the J segment 0 bases; nucleotides outside the gene matches: 7. The V gene's germline CDR1 is MNHEY and CDR2 SMNVEV (reference sequence). The CDR3 has 15 residues. Here the CDR3 DNA reads TGTGCCAGCAGACTGACAGGGACTATGAACACTGAAGCTTTCTTT. It yields the protein CASRLTGTMNTEAFF.

The CDR3 spells CASSLEGLEAFF. CDR3 coding DNA: TGTGCCAGCAGTTTAGAGGGGCTGGAAGCTTTCTTT. V is TRBV28 and J is TRBJ1-1, with D possibly matching TRBD1 (5 bases). This CDR3 has 12 residues. Germline lookup yields CDR1 MDHEN and CDR2 SYDVKM. Trimming took off 2 bases at V and 8 bases at J, with 9 bases between the two ends.

This clone has just one count. J is TRBJ2-1 and V is TRBV24-1; a possible D gene is TRBD2 (6 bases). V was trimmed by 7 bases and J by 8 bases, leaving 17 bases between them. The CDR3 has 14 amino acids. Germline V lookup: CDR1 KGHDR, CDR2 SFDVKD. The CDR3 DNA reads as TGTGCCACCAGCCAAGGAACACCGGGGGATGAGCAGTTCTTC. Translated, it gives CATSQGTPGDEQFF.

CDR3 region: CASSIRPRGTLRYGYTF. Written as DNA, the CDR3 is TGCGCCAGCAGCATAAGACCGCGGGGGACTCTCCGCTATGGCTACACCTTC. The chain has TRBV5-1 and TRBJ1-2; D is possibly TRBD1 (5 bases). The length of the CDR3 is 17 residues. V was trimmed by 4 bases and J by 4 bases, leaving 23 bases between them. CDR1 and CDR2 from the germline V gene are SGHRS and YFSETQ.

The chain is built from TRBV30 and TRBJ1-1; D gene unclear. Germline V lookup: CDR1 GTSNPN, CDR2 SVGIG (reference sequence). The CDR3 is made up of 13 amino acids. The germline V and J ends were trimmed by 2 bases and 1 base, with 8 bases remaining between them. The CDR3 nucleotides read TGTGCCTGGAGTTTGACGGAGAACACTGAAGCTTTCTTT. As protein: CAWSLTENTEAFF.

V gene TRBV30 combines with J gene TRBJ1-6; D perhaps matches TRBD1 (6 bases). Germline V gene data show CDR1 as GTSNPN and CDR2 as SVGIG (reference sequence). CDR3 length: 14 amino acids. Trimming removed 3 bases at V and 7 bases at J, with 13 bases between. CDR3 region: CAWRERDNNSPLHF. The CDR3 DNA reads as TGTGCCTGGAGGGAAAGGGACAACAATTCACCCCTCCACTTT.